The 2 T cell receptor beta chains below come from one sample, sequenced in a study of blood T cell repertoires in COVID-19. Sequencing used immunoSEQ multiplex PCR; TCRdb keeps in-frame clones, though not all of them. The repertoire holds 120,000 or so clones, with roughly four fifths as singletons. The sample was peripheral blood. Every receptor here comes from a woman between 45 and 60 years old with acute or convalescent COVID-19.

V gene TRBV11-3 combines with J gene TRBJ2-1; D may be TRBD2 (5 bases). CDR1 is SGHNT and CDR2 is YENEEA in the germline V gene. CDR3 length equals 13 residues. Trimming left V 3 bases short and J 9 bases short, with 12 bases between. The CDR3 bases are TGTGCCAGCAGCTTGACCCCGGCGGGTGAGCAGTTCTTC. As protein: CASSLTPAGEQFF.

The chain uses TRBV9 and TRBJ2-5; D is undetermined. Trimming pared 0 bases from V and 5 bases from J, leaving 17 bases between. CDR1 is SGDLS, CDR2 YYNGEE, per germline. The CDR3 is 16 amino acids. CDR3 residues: CASSVGLPAGWETQYF. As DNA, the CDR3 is TGTGCCAGCAGCGTAGGACTCCCGGCCGGGTGGGAGACCCAGTACTTC.